The source of this T cell receptor beta chain is a study of cytomegalovirus exposure and HLA in healthy donors. Germline V gene data show CDR1 as LGHNA and CDR2 as YSLEER. This CDR3 contains 14 residues. Trimming cost V 0 bases and J 7 bases, with 12 bases left between them. Amplification used 60 Vbeta primers and 13 Jbeta primers. Method: immunoSEQ multiplex PCR; TCRdb's copy keeps in-frame clones and lacks some. The sample includes 100,000 to 150,000 clones, 76% of them seen just once. The sequencing input was PBMCs. The chain uses TRBV4-3 and TRBJ2-5; D is possibly TRBD1 (6 bases). The receptor's source is a man in his forties or fifties in good health and CMV-seronegative. The CDR3 bases are TGCGCCAGCAGCCAAGAAGGGGGAAGGGGGACCCAGTACTTC. Translating it yields CASSQEGGRGTQYF.